Shown below are 15 T cell receptor beta chains from a single sample sequenced in a study of T cells after yellow fever vaccination. TCRdb processed the 5' RACE reads anew with MiXCR; each CDR3 protein has one entry. Of more than 110,000 distinct CDR3 sequences listed, approximately 6.6% are singletons. This specimen consisted of CD4+ T cells sorted from PBMCs, obtained 10 days after the yellow fever booster vaccination. These receptors all come from a man aged 25 to 45 who received the YFV17D yellow fever vaccine.

This clonotype was seen at least ten times. The J gene is TRBJ1-5, the V gene TRBV9, with unresolved D. V gave up 2 bases and J gave up 2 bases, with 8 bases separating them. The CDR3 is 14 residues long. The germline gives CDR1 SGDLS, CDR2 YYNGEE. Here the CDR3 DNA reads TGTGCCAGCAGCGTTTTTGGCGGCAATCAGCCCCAGCATTTT. Translated: CASSVFGGNQPQHF.

This clonotype occurred many times. V gene TRBV7-2 combines with J gene TRBJ2-3; D not certain. Germline V gene lookup returns CDR1 SGHTA and CDR2 FQGNSA. Trimming stripped 2 bases from V and 4 bases from J, with 13 bases between. This CDR3 is built from 15 residues. The CDR3: CASSLLVVGADTQYF. CDR3 bases: TGTGCCAGCAGCTTACTGGTCGTTGGGGCAGATACGCAGTATTTT.

This clonotype was picked up many times. This sequence joins TRBV5-8 and TRBJ2-5; perhaps TRBD2 as D (5 bases). The CDR3 length is 15 residues. Germline V gene sequence: CDR1 SGHTS, CDR2 YDEGEE. The germline V and J ends were trimmed by 1 base and 4 bases, with 14 bases remaining between them. CDR3 coding DNA: TGTGCCAGCAGCTTGCTGGGAACCGGAGGAGAGACCCAGTACTTC. Translated, it gives CASSLLGTGGETQYF. The whole variable domain, remainder taken from reference TRBV5-8 and TRBJ2-5, is EAGVTQSPTHLIKTRGQQATLRCSPISGHTSVYWYQQALGLGLQFLLWYDEGEERNRGNFPPRFSGRQFPNYSSELNVNALELEDSALYLCASSLLGTGGETQYFGPGTRLLVL.

This clonotype was picked up a small number of times. The chain recombines TRBV20-1 with TRBJ2-1; D tentatively fits TRBD1 or TRBD2 (5 bases each). The length of the CDR3 is 14 residues. CDR1 and CDR2 from the germline V gene are DFQATT and SNEGSKA (reference sequence). The V end lost 0 bases, the J end lost 0 bases, and 6 bases lay between the germline ends. In nucleotides, the CDR3 is TGCAGTGCTAGAGAGGGACGCTCCTACAATGAGCAGTTCTTC. It translates to CSAREGRSYNEQFF.

This chain connects TRBV12-3 or TRBV12-4 to TRBJ2-5, with 8 bases identical to TRBD2. With V trimmed by 7 bases and J by 5 bases, 6 bases remained unmatched. The CDR3 totals 13 residues. The CDR3 sequence is CASTGGARETQYF. Written as DNA, the CDR3 is TGTGCCAGCACGGGGGGGGCACGGGAGACCCAGTACTTC.

This clonotype has a count of ten or more. The J gene is TRBJ2-7, the V gene TRBV7-2; weak D call: TRBD2 (5 bases). Trimming took 5 bases from V and 1 from J, leaving 9 bases between them. Germline V CDR1 and CDR2: SGHTA, FQGNSA. This CDR3 spans 13 amino acids. This CDR3 reads CASSRGSSYEQYF. The CDR3 bases are TGTGCCAGCAGCCGAGGGTCATCCTACGAGCAGTACTTC.

This clonotype was recorded at least ten times. V gene TRBV7-6 combines with J gene TRBJ2-1; TRBD1 matches at 8 bases. V shed 1 base, J shed 12 bases, and the junction held 8 bases outside the gene matches. Per the germline V gene, CDR1 is SGHVS and CDR2 is FNYEAQ. The CDR3 is made up of 14 amino acids. The CDR3 reads CASSLESGQGGQFF. The CDR3 bases are TGTGCCAGCAGCTTAGAAAGTGGACAGGGAGGGCAGTTCTTC.

This clonotype was counted at least ten times. The chain carries TRBV15 and TRBJ2-5; a possible D gene is TRBD2 (5 bases). Germline CDR1 LNHNV, CDR2 YYDKDF (reference sequence). This CDR3 spans 14 amino acids. V dropped 4 bases and J dropped 4 bases, with 13 bases sitting between them. The CDR3 nucleotides are TGTGCCACCAGCATCGCCGGTGGAGGAGAGACCCAGTACTTC. The encoded protein is CATSIAGGGETQYF. Full variable domain (missing parts from reference TRBV15 and TRBJ2-5): DAMVIQNPRYQVTQFGKPVTLSCSQTLNHNVMYWYQQKSSQAPKLLFHYYDKDFNNEADTPDNFQSRRPNTSFCFLDIRSPGLGDTAMYLCATSIAGGGETQYFGPGTRLLVL.

In its sample, this clonotype was seen a few times. The rearrangement uses TRBV19 and TRBJ2-1; D gene unclear. V was trimmed by 2 bases and J by 5 bases, leaving 7 bases between them. Germline assignment: CDR1 LNHDA and CDR2 SQIVND (reference sequence). This CDR3 spans 13 amino acids. The CDR3 sequence: CASSITRNNEQFF. CDR3 bases: TGTGCCAGTAGTATAACTCGAAACAATGAGCAGTTCTTC.

This clonotype was counted ten times or more. The chain joins TRBV3-1 to TRBJ2-1; no reliable D call. The CDR3 runs to 13 residues. Looked up from germline, CDR1 is LGHDT and CDR2 is YNNKEL (reference sequence). V was shortened by 4 bases and J by 5 bases, with 9 bases between the two germline ends. The DNA of the CDR3 is TGTGCCAGCAGCCCTCAGGCTGACAATGAGCAGTTCTTC. Encoded protein: CASSPQADNEQFF.

This clonotype was counted ten times or more. This sequence joins TRBV20-1 and TRBJ2-3; 13 nucleotides agree with TRBD2. CDR3 length equals 15 residues. The J segment lost 2 bases and the V segment lost 5 bases, leaving 4 bases of the junction unmatched. The germline gives CDR1 DFQATT, CDR2 SNEGSKA (reference sequence). CDR3 sequence (DNA): TGCAGTGCTCCAGGACTAGCGGGAGTCACAGATACGCAGTATTTT. Encoded protein: CSAPGLAGVTDTQYF.

This clonotype turned up a few times. The chain recombines TRBV20-1 with TRBJ2-5; 9 positions agree with TRBD1. With V trimmed by 3 bases and J by 5 bases, 7 bases remained unmatched. This CDR3 has 14 residues. The germline V gene encodes CDR1 DFQATT and CDR2 SNEGSKA (reference sequence). In DNA form, the CDR3 reads TGCAGTGCTAGTGCACAGGGGGCAGGGGAGACCCAGTACTTC. As protein: CSASAQGAGETQYF.

In this sample, this clonotype turned up many times. The chain employs TRBV4-2 and TRBJ1-4; D is perhaps TRBD1 (5 bases). With 4 bases removed from V and 8 bases from J, the gap between germline ends came to 11 bases. This CDR3 contains 13 residues. Looked up from germline, CDR1 is LGHNA and CDR2 is YNFKEQ. The CDR3 DNA follows: TGTGCCAGCAGCCTAGGACAAGTCGAAAAACTGTTTTTT. Its translation is CASSLGQVEKLFF.

This clonotype was seen many times. This chain joins TRBV5-8 and TRBJ2-2, with D tentatively TRBD2 (6 bases). This CDR3 is 15 amino acids long. The V gene lost 1 base and the J gene lost 1 base, with 8 bases spanning the gap. CDR1 is SGHTS and CDR2 is YDEGEE in the germline V gene. The CDR3 spells CASSLKGGNTGELFF. The CDR3 coding sequence is TGTGCCAGCAGCTTGAAGGGAGGGAACACCGGGGAGCTGTTTTTT.

This clonotype was seen many times. This rearrangement joins TRBV29-1 to TRBJ1-1; 9 bases line up with TRBD1. CDR3 length: 14 residues. The germline V gene encodes CDR1 SQVTM and CDR2 ANQGSEA. After removal of 6 bases from V and 4 bases from J, the junction contained 9 bases not matched to a gene. Here the CDR3 DNA reads TGCAGCGTGGAACCTCGACAGGGGGTCACTGAAGCTTTCTTT. It yields the protein CSVEPRQGVTEAFF.